The clone carrying this T cell receptor beta chain was recorded many times. The antigen is undetermined. The data originate from a study of identical twins. The ends were cut back, 5 bases at V and 9 bases at J, with 26 bases in the middle. The length of the CDR3 is 17 residues. CDR1 is SGHTA, CDR2 FQGNSA, per germline. Overall study findings and caveats: Researchers caution that invariant MAIT and iNKT cells could partly confound zero-insertion analyses. Interpretation of the results relied on cross-sectional statistical analysis and not on following the same donors. The more abundant beta clonotypes in cord blood had fewer insertions, and memory repertoires did not show this.

Unique molecular identifiers were present on the cDNA, and a universal primer site came from template switching. MiXCR, run by TCRdb on the 5' RACE reads, gives a single entry per CDR3 protein. The table lists 700,000 to 950,000 distinct CDR3 sequences, roughly an eighth of them singletons. This sample was shared with a second study, whose subject was yellow fever vaccine responses in identical twins.

The receptor was derived from a woman aged 18-29 years in good health. The chain employs TRBV7-2 and TRBJ2-1; tentative D call: TRBD2 (6 bases). Sequencing used PBMCs. The CDR3 DNA reads as TGTGCCAGCAGCCTAATTTCGGGAGTAAGGGTTGGTAGTGAGCAGTTCTTC. It codes for CASSLISGVRVGSEQFF.